Reported below is one T cell receptor beta chain. The data derive from a study of T cell responses to AZD1222 COVID-19 vaccine. Sequencing was performed with immunoSEQ multiplex PCR; in TCRdb, only in-frame clones are kept and a portion is missing. This sample has 140,000 or so clones; just over 90% occur once, and the top ten carry 1.9%. V was clipped by 3 bases and J by 8 bases; unmatched bases: 5. There are 13 residues in the CDR3. CDR1 is MNHNS, CDR2 SASEGT, per germline. This chain links TRBV6-1 with TRBJ1-2; 8 nucleotides match TRBD1. The material was peripheral blood, obtained 28 days after the second AZD1222 dose. This clonotype originated in an adult who received the AZD1222 COVID-19 vaccine. CDR3 sequence (DNA): TGTGCCAGCAGTGAGACAGGGGACTTGGGCTACACCTTC. Protein: CASSETGDLGYTF.